This entry features one T cell receptor beta chain sequence. Its antigen is unknown. Base qualities are not provided; no much larger clone lies one nucleotide away. The library was generated by the immunoSEQ multiplex PCR assay. Sourced from immuneACCESS, this table was stored by TCRdb with only in-frame sequences that have V and J called. A share of the clones is absent; for the studies checked, an unresolved V gene accounts for under half, and the remainder has no known explanation. The sample profile shows under 60,000 clones; about nine tenths of them were found once. Roughly 0.59% of the sample rests with the top ten. This entry belongs to a study of T cell changes during pregnancy in multiple sclerosis (dated by TCRdb to about 2019). About the investigation overall: The study examined how the T cell repertoire changed over the course of pregnancy in women with multiple sclerosis.

CDR1 and CDR2, looked up from the germline V gene, are KGHSH and LQKENI. The CDR3 spans 16 residues, from the cysteine through the phenylalanine. Left in the record is the CDR3 DNA by itself, 48 bases read in frame from the first base. The germline V end is reduced by 3 bases and the J end by 1 base; junction bases left unmatched: 4. This specimen was CD4+ T cells from peripheral blood mononuclear cells, taken after pregnancy. The sequence links TRBV18 to TRBJ2-7, with 12 central nucleotides matching TRBD2. The sequence derives from a female donor with multiple sclerosis, enrolled in a pregnancy study. The nucleotides are TGTGCCAGCTCACCGATTCTAGCGGGAGGGTCCTACGAGCAGTACTTC. It translates as CASSPILAGGSYEQYF.